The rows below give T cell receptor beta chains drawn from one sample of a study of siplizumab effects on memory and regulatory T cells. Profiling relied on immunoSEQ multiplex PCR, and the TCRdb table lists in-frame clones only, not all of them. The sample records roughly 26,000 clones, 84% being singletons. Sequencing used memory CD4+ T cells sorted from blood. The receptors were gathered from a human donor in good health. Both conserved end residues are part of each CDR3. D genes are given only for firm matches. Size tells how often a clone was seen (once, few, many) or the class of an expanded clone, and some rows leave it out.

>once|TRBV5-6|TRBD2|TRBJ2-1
TGTGCCAGCAGCACTGGACTAGCGGGAGTTAATGAGCAGTTCTTC
CASSTGLAGVNEQFF
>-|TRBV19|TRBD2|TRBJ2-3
TGTGCCAGTAGTTGGGAACGCGGGGGAGAAGAGTATTTT
CASSWERGGEEYF
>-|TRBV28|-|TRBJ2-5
TGTGCCAGCAGTGCCTCGAGTGGCAGGGAGGAGACCCAGTACTTC
CASSASSGREETQYF
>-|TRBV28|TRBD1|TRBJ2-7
TGTGCCAGCAAGACAGGGGTGGACGAGCAGTACTTC
CASKTGVDEQYF
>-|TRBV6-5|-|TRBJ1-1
TGTGCCAGCAAGTTAGGACAGTGGGCGAACACTGAAGCTTTCTTT
CASKLGQWANTEAFF
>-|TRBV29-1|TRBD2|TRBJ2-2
TGCAGCGTTGCGACTAGCGGGACCGCGAACACCGGGGAGCTGTTTTTT
CSVATSGTANTGELFF
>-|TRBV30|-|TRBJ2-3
TGTGCCTGGAGTGTCTCAGATACGCAGTATTTT
CAWSVSDTQYF
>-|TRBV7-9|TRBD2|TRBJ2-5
TGTGCCAGCAGCTTCGCCGGGACTAGCGGGAGCGGGGTAGGGGAGACCCAGTACTTC
CASSFAGTSGSGVGETQYF
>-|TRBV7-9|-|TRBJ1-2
TGTGCCAGCAGCTCCGGGACGGGTAACTATGGCTACACCTTC
CASSSGTGNYGYTF
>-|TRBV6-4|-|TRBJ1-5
TGTGCCAGCAGTGACCCCGGGACGTTTAGCAATCAGCCCCAGCATTTT
CASSDPGTFSNQPQHF
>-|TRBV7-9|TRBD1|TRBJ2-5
TGTGCCAGCAGCTTAGAACAGGGGCTACGCGAGACCCAGTACTTC
CASSLEQGLRETQYF
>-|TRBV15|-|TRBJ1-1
TGTGCCACCAGCAGAGATCGGGGTGAAGCTTTCTTT
CATSRDRGEAFF
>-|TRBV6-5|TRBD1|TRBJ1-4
TGTGCCAGCAGAGATCGGGACAGGGACAAACTGTTTTTT
CASRDRDRDKLFF
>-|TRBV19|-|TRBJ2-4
TGTGCCAGTAGCCCAGGAGGGGGGAAGGCCAAAAACATTCAGTACTTC
CASSPGGGKAKNIQYF
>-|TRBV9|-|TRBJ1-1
TGTGCCAGCAGCGTAGGACCTAACTTAAGTTGGGAAAAGAACACTGAAGCTTTCTTT
CASSVGPNLSWEKNTEAFF
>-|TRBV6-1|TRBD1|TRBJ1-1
TGTGCCAGCAGGATCACAGGGGGGAACACTGAAGCTTTCTTT
CASRITGGNTEAFF
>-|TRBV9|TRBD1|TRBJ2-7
TGTGCCAGCAGCGTAGGGGACAGGGGTCGATACGAGCAGTACTTC
CASSVGDRGRYEQYF
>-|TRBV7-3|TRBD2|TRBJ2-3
TGTGCCAGCAGCGCCCAGACTAGCGGGACGGCAGATACGCAGTATTTT
CASSAQTSGTADTQYF
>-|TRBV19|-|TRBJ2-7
TGTGCCAGTAGTATAGGGGGCGGCAGCTCCTACGAGCAGTACTTC
CASSIGGGSSYEQYF
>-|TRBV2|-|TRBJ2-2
TGTGCCAGCAGTGTAGTGGGAGCGAACACCGGGGAGCTGTTTTTT
CASSVVGANTGELFF
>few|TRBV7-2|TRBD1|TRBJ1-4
TGTGCCAGCAGCTTGGGGACAGCCGAAAAACTGTTTTTT
CASSLGTAEKLFF
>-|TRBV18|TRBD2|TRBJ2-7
TGTGCCAGCTCACCAAAGGCGGGAGGATTCTCTCACGAGCAGTACTTC
CASSPKAGGFSHEQYF
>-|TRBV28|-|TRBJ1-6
TGTGCCAGCAGGGGGGCGAGCTCCTATAATTCACCCCTCCACTTT
CASRGASSYNSPLHF
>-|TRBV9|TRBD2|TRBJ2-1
TGTGCCAGCAGCGTAGGCGGGAGCAATGAGCAGTTCTTC
CASSVGGSNEQFF
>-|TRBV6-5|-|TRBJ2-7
TGTGCCAGCAGTAAAGGCCTAACGGGGGAGCAGTACTTC
CASSKGLTGEQYF
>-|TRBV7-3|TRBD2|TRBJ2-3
TGTGCCAGCAGCCCGCGACTAGCGGGGCCCACAGATACGCAGTATTTT
CASSPRLAGPTDTQYF
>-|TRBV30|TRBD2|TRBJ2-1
TGTGCCTGGAGGCGGGGGAGGCTAGCAAAAATGGGGGAGCAGTTCTTC
CAWRRGRLAKMGEQFF
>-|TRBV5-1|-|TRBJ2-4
TGCGCCAGCTCCGGAGAGGGCGGACTATCAAACATTCAGTACTTC
CASSGEGGLSNIQYF
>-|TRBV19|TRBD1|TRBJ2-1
TGTGCCAGTAGTAAGGGACAGGGGGATGGAAATGAGCAGTTCTTC
CASSKGQGDGNEQFF
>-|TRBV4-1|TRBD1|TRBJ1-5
TGCGCCAGCAGCCAACGAACAGGGGAGGGACAGCCCCAGCATTTT
CASSQRTGEGQPQHF
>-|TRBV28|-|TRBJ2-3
TGTGCCAGCAGTTTCTCGGGTACGCAGTATTTT
CASSFSGTQYF
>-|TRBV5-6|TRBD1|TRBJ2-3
TGTGCCAGCAGCTTTTGGACAGGGACCACAGATACGCAGTATTTT
CASSFWTGTTDTQYF
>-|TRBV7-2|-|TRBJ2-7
TGTGCCAGCAGCATCGGAGACGAGCAGTACTTC
CASSIGDEQYF
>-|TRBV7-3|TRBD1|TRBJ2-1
TGTGCCAGCAGCTCACGACAGGGGGATAGCAATGAGCAGTTCTTC
CASSSRQGDSNEQFF
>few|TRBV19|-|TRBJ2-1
TGTGCCAGTAGTATAGCAAGGGGCGATGAGCAGTTCTTC
CASSIARGDEQFF
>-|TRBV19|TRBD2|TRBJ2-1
TGTGCCAGTAGTATAAGCGGGGCATCGGGCAATGAGCAGTTCTTC
CASSISGASGNEQFF
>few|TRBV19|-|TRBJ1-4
TGTGCCAGCTGTGAGGGGAATCCCGGCACTAATGAAAAACTGTTTTTT
CASCEGNPGTNEKLFF
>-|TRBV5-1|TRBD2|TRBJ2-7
TGCGCCAGCAGTTTTACCGGGACTAGCGGGACAGGGGAGCAGTACTTC
CASSFTGTSGTGEQYF